Listed here are 6 T cell receptor beta chains from one sample, sequenced in a study of cytomegalovirus exposure and HLA in healthy donors (dated by TCRdb to the late 2010s). Library creation used the immunoSEQ multiplex PCR assay. For the multiplex PCR, a mixture combining 60 forward primers for TCR Vbeta segments and 13 reverse primers for TCR Jbeta segments was used. Here the immuneACCESS table is served through TCRdb, limited to in-frame sequences with V and J called. Missing clones are a known gap in these copies; in checked studies unresolved V genes cover under half, and the rest lacks a known reason. Recorded for this sample are roughly 150,000 clones; 75% to 80% of them occurred a single time. The top ten clones comprise about 0.62% of the sample. The specimen sequenced was PBMCs. Receptor source: a male donor in good health and CMV-seronegative.

J is TRBJ1-1 and V is TRBV2, with TRBD1 identical over 9 bases. This CDR3 is 16 amino acids long. Unmatched junction bases numbered 11, after V lost 8 bases and J lost 1 base. Germline V lookup: CDR1 SNHLY, CDR2 FYNNEI. The CDR3 loop is CASLIGQGKGNTEAFF. The CDR3 DNA reads as TGTGCCAGCCTAATCGGACAGGGGAAGGGGAACACTGAAGCTTTCTTT.

This clone has only one observation. The V gene is TRBV10-3, the J gene TRBJ2-7, with TRBD1 matching over 9 bases. The CDR3 is 13 residues long. Germline assignment: CDR1 ENHRY and CDR2 SYGVKD. With 5 bases clipped from V and 6 bases from J, the junction kept 5 bases outside the gene matches. The CDR3 protein is CAISRDRVGEQYF. CDR3 DNA sequence: TGTGCCATCAGTCGGGACAGGGTGGGCGAGCAGTACTTC.

The rearrangement uses TRBV18 and TRBJ1-2, with unresolved D. CDR1 KGHSH and CDR2 LQKENI come from the germline V gene. The CDR3 is 13 residues long. The V and J ends lost 6 bases and 4 bases respectively, with 12 bases between them. CDR3 bases: TGTGCCAGCTCGCCAGGCTCGGGCTATGGCTACACCTTC. It specifies CASSPGSGYGYTF. The whole variable domain, filled in from reference TRBV18 and TRBJ1-2, reads NAGVMQNPRHLVRRRGQEARLRCSPMKGHSHVYWYRQLPEEGLKFMVYLQKENIIDESGMPKERFSAEFPKEGPSILRIQQVVRGDSAAYFCASSPGSGYGYTFGSGTRLTVV.

This chain links TRBV9 with TRBJ2-1; D gene unclear. Germline-derived CDR1 and CDR2 are SGDLS and YYNGEE. CDR3 length equals 13 residues. The V end lost 2 bases, the J end lost 9 bases, and 12 bases lay between the germline ends. The CDR3 loop is CASSVGVAGEQFF. The CDR3 DNA follows: TGTGCCAGCAGCGTGGGCGTGGCAGGTGAGCAGTTCTTC.

The chain couples TRBV21-1 to TRBJ2-7; TRBD2 is the table's D call and was not checked against the DNA. TRBV21-1 is marked as a pseudogene. The CDR3 is 16 residues long. The CDR3 loop is CASNYPGTSEPYEQYF. The DNA of the CDR3 is TGTGCCAGCAACTACCCCGGGACTAGCGAGCCCTACGAGCAGTACTTC.

Of note for this clone: The junction does not match germline at one end; this may be a read error. The chain joins TRBV7-9 to TRBJ2-4, with D possibly being TRBD2 (5 bases). Germline V gene lookup returns CDR1 SEHNR and CDR2 FQNEAQ (reference sequence). The CDR3 sequence is 14 residues long. In DNA, the CDR3 is TGTTCCAGCAGCAGGCGGGCAGCCAAAAACATTCAGTACTTC. This codes for CSSSRRAAKNIQYF.